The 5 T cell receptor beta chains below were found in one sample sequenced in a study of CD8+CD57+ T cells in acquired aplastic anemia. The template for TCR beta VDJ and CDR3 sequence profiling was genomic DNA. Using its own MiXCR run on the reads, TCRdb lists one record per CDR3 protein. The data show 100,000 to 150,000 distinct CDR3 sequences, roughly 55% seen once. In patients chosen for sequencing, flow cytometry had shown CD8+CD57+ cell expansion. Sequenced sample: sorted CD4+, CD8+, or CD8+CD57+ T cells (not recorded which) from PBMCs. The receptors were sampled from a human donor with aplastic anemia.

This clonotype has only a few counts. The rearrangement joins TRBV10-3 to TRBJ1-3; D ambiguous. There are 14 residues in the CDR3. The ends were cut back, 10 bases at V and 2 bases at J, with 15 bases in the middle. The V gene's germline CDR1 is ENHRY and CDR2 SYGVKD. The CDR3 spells CATTEAGTGNTIYF. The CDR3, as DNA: TGTGCCACCACGGAGGCGGGCACTGGAAACACCATATATTTT.

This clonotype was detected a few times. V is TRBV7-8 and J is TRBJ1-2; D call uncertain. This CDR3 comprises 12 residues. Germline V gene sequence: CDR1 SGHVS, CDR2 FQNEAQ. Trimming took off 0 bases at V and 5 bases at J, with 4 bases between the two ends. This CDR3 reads CASSLATYGYTF. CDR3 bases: TGTGCCAGCAGCTTAGCTACATATGGCTACACCTTC.

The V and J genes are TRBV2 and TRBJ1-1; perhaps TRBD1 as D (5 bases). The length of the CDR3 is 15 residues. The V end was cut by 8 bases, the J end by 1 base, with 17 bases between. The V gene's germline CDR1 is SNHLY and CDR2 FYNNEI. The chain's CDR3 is CASGEGASGNTEAFF. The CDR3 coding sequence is TGTGCCAGCGGGGAAGGGGCTAGCGGGAACACTGAAGCTTTCTTT.

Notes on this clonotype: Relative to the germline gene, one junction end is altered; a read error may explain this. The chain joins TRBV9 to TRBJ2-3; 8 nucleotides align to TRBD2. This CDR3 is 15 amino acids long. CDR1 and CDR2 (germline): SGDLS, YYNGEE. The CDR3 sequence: CASSGRGGELYTRYF. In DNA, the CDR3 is TGTGCCAGCAGCGGACGGGGGGGCGAACTATATACGCGGTATTTT.

The CDR3 DNA sequence: TGTGCCAGCAGCCTTCCCCCTGGAAACACCATATATTTT. Translating it yields CASSLPPGNTIYF. The genes are TRBV7-6 and TRBJ1-3; D ambiguous. Germline CDR1 is SGHVS and CDR2 is FNYEAQ. V gave up 5 bases and J gave up 2 bases, with 7 bases separating them. This CDR3 comprises 13 residues.